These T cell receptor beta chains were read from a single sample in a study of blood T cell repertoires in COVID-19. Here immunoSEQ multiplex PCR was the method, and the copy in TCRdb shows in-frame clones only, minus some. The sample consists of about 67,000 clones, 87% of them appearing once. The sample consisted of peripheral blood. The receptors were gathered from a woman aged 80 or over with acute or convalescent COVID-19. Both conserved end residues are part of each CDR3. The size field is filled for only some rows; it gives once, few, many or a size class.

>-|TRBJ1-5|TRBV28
CAGRTANQPQHF
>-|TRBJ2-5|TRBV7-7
CASSRTGFQETQYF
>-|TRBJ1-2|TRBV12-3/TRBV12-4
CASKRQADYGYTF
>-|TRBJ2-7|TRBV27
CASSVDRGYEQYF
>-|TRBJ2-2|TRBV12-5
CASGLITTPGTGVDTGELFF
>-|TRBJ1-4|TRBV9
CASSGGGGSGEKLFF
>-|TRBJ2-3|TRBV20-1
CSASRVAGVEDTQYF
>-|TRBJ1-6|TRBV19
CASSRLPGQGHSPLHF
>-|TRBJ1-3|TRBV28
CASSDPRGSSGNTIYF
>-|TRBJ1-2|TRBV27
CASSSIQRDGYTF
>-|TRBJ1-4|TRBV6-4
CASSDPRSEKLFF
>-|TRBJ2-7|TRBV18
CASSPSLARSEQYF
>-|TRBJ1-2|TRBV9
CASSSGLNYGYTF
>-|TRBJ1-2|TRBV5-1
CASKTGDYGYTF
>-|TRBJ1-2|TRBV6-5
CASASQGADYGYTF
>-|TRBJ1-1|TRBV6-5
CASRETGLNTEAFF
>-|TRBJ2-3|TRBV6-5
CASSSTAADTQYF
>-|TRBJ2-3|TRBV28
CASSGSGRAETDTQYF
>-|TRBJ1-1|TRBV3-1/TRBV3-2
CASSQSTEAFF
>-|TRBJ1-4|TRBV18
CASSQQAFNEKLFF
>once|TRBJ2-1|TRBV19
CASSETLAGPNEQFF
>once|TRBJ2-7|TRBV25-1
CASSVLAGLGEQYF
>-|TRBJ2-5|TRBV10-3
CAISVSGDTQETQYF
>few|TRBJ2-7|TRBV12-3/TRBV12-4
CASAGQGSYEQYF
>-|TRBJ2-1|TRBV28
CASSLKGGARYLLF
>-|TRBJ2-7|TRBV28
CASVTGGTYEQYF
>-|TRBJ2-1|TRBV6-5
CASSPSGGAYNEQFF
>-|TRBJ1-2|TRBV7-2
CASTFQGILYGYTF
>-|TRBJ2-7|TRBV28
CASHVGGSSYEQYF
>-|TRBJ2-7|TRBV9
CASSLGNRQGYEQYF
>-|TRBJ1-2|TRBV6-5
CAVARERDGYTF
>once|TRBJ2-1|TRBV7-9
CASVLAGVPRQFF
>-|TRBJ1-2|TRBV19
CASSVMWGANYGYTF
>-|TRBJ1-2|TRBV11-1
CASSFGQGDNYGYTF
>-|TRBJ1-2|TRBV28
CASLEGAQGYTF
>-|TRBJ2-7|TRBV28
CASSEAGYSYEQYF
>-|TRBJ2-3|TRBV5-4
CASSQAGTGAANRDTQYF
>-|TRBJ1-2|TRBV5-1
CASSPAGTEHYGYTF
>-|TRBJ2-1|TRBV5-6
CASSFLSGGYNEQFF
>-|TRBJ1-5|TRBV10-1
CASSRRRTWSNQPQHF
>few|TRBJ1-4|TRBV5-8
CASSLQGFNEKLFF
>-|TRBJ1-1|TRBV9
CASTQGNMNTEAFF
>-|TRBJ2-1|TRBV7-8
CASSSKDPGLLGEQFF
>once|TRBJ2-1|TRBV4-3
CASSRIDGEQFF
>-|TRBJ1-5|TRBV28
CASRSGNQPQHF
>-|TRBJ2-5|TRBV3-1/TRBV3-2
CASSRRGSQETQYF
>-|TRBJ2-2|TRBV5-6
CASSRGTDLISGELFF
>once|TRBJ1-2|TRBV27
CASSFLRTGVNYGYTF
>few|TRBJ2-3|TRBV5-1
CASSLEPYTQYF
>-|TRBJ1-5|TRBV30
CAWDSGDDQPQHF
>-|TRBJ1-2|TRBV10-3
CAINPGGPTTRSYGYTF
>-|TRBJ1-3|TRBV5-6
CASSLEGAWENTIYF
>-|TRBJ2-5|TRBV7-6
CASSLLFGKQETQYF
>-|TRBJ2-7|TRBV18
CASSMGQSTYEQYF
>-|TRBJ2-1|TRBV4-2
CASSENWGSNNEQFF
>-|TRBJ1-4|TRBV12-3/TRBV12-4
CASSFQSREKLFF
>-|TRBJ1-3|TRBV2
CASSSTGRSGNTIYF
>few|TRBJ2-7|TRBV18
CASSPGQASSYEQYF
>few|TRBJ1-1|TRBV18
CASSLGQALNEEAFF